Following are 14 T cell receptor beta chains from one sample sequenced in a study of blood T cell repertoires in COVID-19. Measured with immunoSEQ multiplex PCR; TCRdb has only the in-frame clones, and not every one. The sample has 140,000 to 150,000 clones, 75% to 90% seen once. The sample taken for sequencing was peripheral blood. The receptors come from a human donor in a cohort sampled during active COVID-19.

The rearrangement links TRBV6-2 or TRBV6-3 to TRBJ1-2; 10 nucleotides agree with TRBD1. The CDR3 loop spans 15 amino acids. Germline V gene sequence: CDR1 MNHEY, CDR2 SVGEGT. The V gene end was trimmed by 4 bases and the J gene end by 4 bases; junction bases not matched to a gene: 6. This CDR3 reads CASSLTGQGPYGYTF. DNA for the CDR3: TGTGCCAGCAGTTTAACGGGACAGGGGCCCTATGGCTACACCTTC.

The chain joins TRBV11-2 to TRBJ1-4, with 8 bases lining up with TRBD1. V shed 3 bases, J shed 8 bases, and the junction held 5 bases outside the gene matches. CDR3 size: 14 residues. The germline CDR1 and CDR2 sequences are SGHAT and FQNNGV. The CDR3 is CASSFGQGLEKLFF. As DNA, the CDR3 is TGTGCCAGCAGCTTTGGACAGGGTTTGGAAAAACTGTTTTTT.

The rearrangement links TRBV6-1 to TRBJ2-2, with TRBD2 matching over 10 bases. The CDR3 covers 14 residues. Per germline, CDR1 MNHNS and CDR2 SASEGT. V dropped 5 bases and J dropped 8; count of bases not matched to a gene: 5. In DNA form, the CDR3 reads TGTGCCAGCAGTTTGGGACTAGCGCCTGGGGAGCTGTTTTTT. Amino acid sequence: CASSLGLAPGELFF.

For this clone: The sample contains more than one DNA sequence encoding this CDR3. The CDR3 sequence is CASSQGGNTEAFF. The CDR3 bases are TGTGCCAGCAGCCAGGGGGGGAACACTGAAGCTTTCTTT. The chain links TRBV3-1 (or the pseudogene TRBV3-2) to TRBJ1-1, with a possible D match to TRBD1 (5 bases). Trimming left V 3 bases short and J 1 base short, with 6 bases between. The CDR3 is made up of 13 amino acids. Germline V gives CDR1 LGHDT, CDR2 YNNKEL (reference sequence).

This chain connects TRBV7-2 to TRBJ2-7; the match to TRBD2 covers 7 bases. CDR3 length equals 15 residues. V lost 0 bases, J lost 1 base, and 3 bases stayed unmatched. CDR1 is SGHTA and CDR2 is FQGNSA in the germline V gene. The CDR3 DNA reads as TGTGCCAGCAGCTTAGCAACGGGAGGATCCTACGAGCAGTACGTC. Its translation is CASSLATGGSYEQYV.

This clone was detected a few times. The chain has TRBV5-1 and TRBJ1-6; a possible D gene is TRBD1 (5 bases). Germline loops: CDR1 SGHRS, CDR2 YFSETQ. The CDR3 is 13 residues long. Between the trimmed V and J ends, which lost 0 bases and 7 bases, there was a span of 5 bases. The CDR3 loop reads CASSLEGNSPLHF. The CDR3 DNA is TGCGCCAGCAGCTTGGAGGGGAATTCACCCCTCCACTTT.

V usage is TRBV29-1 and J usage is TRBJ2-3, with 9 bases lining up with TRBD2. J was trimmed by 2 bases and V by 4 bases; bases with no gene match: 1. CDR1 is SQVTM and CDR2 is ANQGSEA in the germline V gene. This CDR3 has 13 amino acids. The CDR3 DNA reads TGCAGCGTTGGCGGGAGGGCCACAGATACGCAGTATTTT. Protein: CSVGGRATDTQYF.

CDR3 in amino acids: CASMGQANYGYTF. CDR3 DNA: TGTGCCAGCATGGGACAGGCTAACTATGGCTACACCTTC. The chain is built from TRBV25-1 and TRBJ1-2; TRBD1 aligns across 8 bases. Germline-derived CDR1 and CDR2 are MGHDK and SYGVNS. The CDR3 length is 13 residues. Germline trimming cut 7 bases from V and 0 bases from J; bases unmatched to any gene: 1.

The CDR3 DNA follows: TGCGCCAGCAGTCAGAGGACTAGTCGACCTATGACAGATACGCAGTATTTT. Its protein product is CASSQRTSRPMTDTQYF. The V call is TRBV23-1, the J call TRBJ2-3; 7 bases line up with TRBD2. TRBV23-1 is reported as an ORF; its role is uncertain. V gave up 3 bases and J gave up 3 bases; unmatched junction bases: 12. The CDR3 contains 17 residues.

The chain employs TRBV7-9 and TRBJ2-1; D may be TRBD1 (6 bases). From germline, CDR1 is SEHNR and CDR2 FQNEAQ (reference sequence). Trimming took off 1 base at V and 6 bases at J, with 7 bases between the two ends. There are 13 residues in the CDR3. In nucleotides, the CDR3 is TGTGCCAGCAGCTTAGGGGGGCCCAATGAGCAGTTCTTC. It is translated as CASSLGGPNEQFF.

This rearrangement joins TRBV29-1 to TRBJ2-5; 12 nucleotides match TRBD1. Trimming at V came to 4 bases and at J to 4 bases, leaving 7 bases not matched to a gene. Germline CDR1 and CDR2: SQVTM and ANQGSEA. The CDR3 contains 15 residues. CDR3: CSVGGDRGLRETQYF. The CDR3 DNA reads TGCAGCGTTGGAGGGGACAGGGGGCTGAGAGAGACCCAGTACTTC. Full variable domain (outside the CDR3, taken from reference TRBV29-1 and TRBJ2-5): SAVISQKPSRDICQRGTSLTIQCQVDSQVTMMFWYRQQPGQSLTLIATANQGSEATYESGFVIDKFPISRPNLTFSTLTVSNMSPEDSSIYLCSVGGDRGLRETQYFGPGTRLLVL.

The chain couples TRBV28 to TRBJ2-1; D ambiguous. CDR1 and CDR2 (germline): MDHEN, SYDVKM. The CDR3 is 11 amino acids. Trimming stripped 4 bases from V and 10 bases from J, with 8 bases between. The CDR3 DNA follows: TGTGCCAGCAGTTATTTAAGCGAGCAGTTCTTC. Translating it yields CASSYLSEQFF.

The chain uses TRBV4-2 and TRBJ1-3, with D possibly matching TRBD1 (5 bases). Trimming pared 2 bases from V and 4 bases from J, leaving 9 bases between. CDR1 and CDR2 (germline): LGHNA, YNFKEQ. The CDR3 is 14 residues long. The CDR3: CASSQRGTGNTIYF. The CDR3 nucleotides read TGTGCCAGCAGCCAAAGGGGTACAGGAAACACCATATATTTT.

The rearrangement joins TRBV19 to TRBJ1-5; TRBD1 might be the D (6 bases). Trimming cost V 3 bases and J 0 bases, with 12 bases left between them. This CDR3 is 16 amino acids long. The germline V gene encodes CDR1 LNHDA and CDR2 SQIVND (reference sequence). In DNA, the CDR3 is TGTGCCAGTAGTATGGGGACAAGTTATAGCAATCAGCCCCAGCATTTT. It is translated as CASSMGTSYSNQPQHF.